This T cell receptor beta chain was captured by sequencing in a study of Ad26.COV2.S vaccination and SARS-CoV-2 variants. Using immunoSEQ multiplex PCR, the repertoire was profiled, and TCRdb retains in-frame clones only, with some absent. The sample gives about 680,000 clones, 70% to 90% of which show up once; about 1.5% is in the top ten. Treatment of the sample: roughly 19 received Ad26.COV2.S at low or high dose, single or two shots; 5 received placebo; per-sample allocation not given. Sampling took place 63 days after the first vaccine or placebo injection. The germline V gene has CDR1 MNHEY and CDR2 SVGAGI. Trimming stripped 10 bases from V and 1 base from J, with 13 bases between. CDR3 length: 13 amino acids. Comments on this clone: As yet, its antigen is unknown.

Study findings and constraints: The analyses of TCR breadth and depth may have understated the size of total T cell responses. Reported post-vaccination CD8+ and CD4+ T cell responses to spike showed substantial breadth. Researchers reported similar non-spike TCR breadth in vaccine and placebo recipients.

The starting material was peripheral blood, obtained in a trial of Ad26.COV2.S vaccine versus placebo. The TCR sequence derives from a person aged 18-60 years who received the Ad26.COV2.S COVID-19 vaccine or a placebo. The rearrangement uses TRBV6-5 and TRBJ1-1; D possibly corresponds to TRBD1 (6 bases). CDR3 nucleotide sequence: TGTGCCACCGATTGGACAGCGAACACTGAAGCTTTCTTT. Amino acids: CATDWTANTEAFF.